Below are 23 T cell receptor beta chains sequenced from a single sample in a study of blood T cell repertoires in COVID-19. TCRdb's copy holds only in-frame clones and misses some; the assay was immunoSEQ multiplex PCR. Seen here are some 56,000 clones, around four fifths observed once, and the top ten hold 10% to 15%. Sample: peripheral blood. All receptors come from an elderly woman with acute or convalescent COVID-19.

The chain has TRBV30 and TRBJ1-1; 8 bases agree with TRBD1. The ends lost 5 bases at V and 1 base at J; junction bases unmatched: 3. This CDR3 contains 13 residues. Germline loops: CDR1 GTSNPN, CDR2 SVGIG (reference sequence). The CDR3 sequence: CAWEGQANTEAFF. The CDR3 coding sequence is TGTGCCTGGGAGGGACAGGCGAACACTGAAGCTTTCTTT.

This chain connects TRBV4-1 to TRBJ1-5; possible D gene TRBD1, 5 bases. The CDR3 has 14 residues. Deletions cut 0 bases from V and 7 bases from J, with 10 bases between. Looked up from germline, CDR1 is MGHRA and CDR2 is YSYEKL. The CDR3 loop reads CASSQDWGGQPQHF. The CDR3 nucleotides read TGCGCCAGCAGCCAAGACTGGGGGGGACAGCCCCAGCATTTT.

The rearrangement uses TRBV6-5 and TRBJ1-2, with 7 positions matching TRBD1. Losses at the gene ends were 6 bases for V and 7 bases for J; bases not matched to a gene: 8. The CDR3 loop spans 13 amino acids. In germline, CDR1 is MNHEY, CDR2 SVGAGI. The CDR3 protein is CASSPTGEAGYTF. The CDR3 DNA sequence: TGTGCCAGCAGCCCCACAGGGGAGGCTGGCTACACCTTC.

The chain carries TRBV7-9 and TRBJ2-4; D might be TRBD1 (5 bases). Trimming stripped 5 bases from V and 5 bases from J, with 10 bases between. This CDR3 contains 13 residues. The germline gives CDR1 SEHNR, CDR2 FQNEAQ (reference sequence). In DNA form, the CDR3 reads TGTGCCAGCAGCCCCTTGACAGAAAACATTCAGTACTTC. It yields the protein CASSPLTENIQYF.

The V call is TRBV3-1 (or the pseudogene TRBV3-2), the J call TRBJ1-6, with 7 bases matching TRBD1. V lost 5 bases to trimming and J lost 11 bases; unmatched junction nucleotides: 9. Per the germline V gene, CDR1 is LGHDT and CDR2 is YNNKEL (reference sequence). The length of the CDR3 is 14 residues. CDR3 DNA: TGTGCCAGCAGCTTTCGACAGGGAGGAACACCCCTCCACTTT. Translated: CASSFRQGGTPLHF.

This chain connects TRBV7-9 to TRBJ1-6; 9 bases are a match to TRBD1. Germline V lookup: CDR1 SEHNR, CDR2 FQNEAQ (reference sequence). J lost 7 bases, V lost 1 base, and 5 bases had no gene match. The CDR3 runs 16 residues. Written as DNA, the CDR3 is TGTGCCAGCAGCTTAGGAGGGACAGGGCAAAATTCACCCCTCCACTTT. Translating it yields CASSLGGTGQNSPLHF.

The count of this clone is one. V is TRBV14 and J is TRBJ2-3, with a possible D match to TRBD1 (6 bases). The CDR3 is made up of 15 amino acids. V was pared by 0 bases and J by 3 bases, with 10 bases between. Germline assignment: CDR1 SGHDN and CDR2 FVKESK. The CDR3 loop reads CASSQDWTATDTQYF. CDR3 DNA sequence: TGTGCCAGCAGCCAAGATTGGACAGCGACAGATACGCAGTATTTT.

The CDR3 DNA reads TGTGCCAGCAGCTTAGGAGACAGGGACCTCACAGATACGCAGTATTTT. Its protein product is CASSLGDRDLTDTQYF. The chain joins TRBV13 to TRBJ2-3; 7 bases match TRBD1. The CDR3 consists of 16 residues. Germline assignment: CDR1 PRHDT and CDR2 FYEKMQ (reference sequence). The junction had 5 bases not matched to a gene; V was cut back by 0 bases and J by 2 bases.

This clone was picked up a small number of times. The V gene is TRBV11-2, the J gene TRBJ2-5; 10 nucleotides line up with TRBD1. CDR3 size: 14 residues. After removal of 6 bases from V and 7 bases from J, the junction contained 8 bases not matched to a gene. Germline V gene data show CDR1 as SGHAT and CDR2 as FQNNGV. CDR3 sequence reads: CASRQQDRGRTQYF. The CDR3 nucleotides read TGTGCCAGCAGACAGCAGGACAGGGGGAGGACCCAGTACTTC.

The J gene is TRBJ1-5, the V gene TRBV2; perhaps TRBD1 as D (5 bases). Trimming removed 6 bases at V and 4 bases at J, with 16 bases between. Per the germline V gene, CDR1 is SNHLY and CDR2 is FYNNEI. The CDR3 has 15 residues. The CDR3 reads CASRVDSIGNQPQHF. Written as DNA, the CDR3 is TGTGCCAGCAGGGTCGACAGCATTGGTAATCAGCCCCAGCATTTT.

The CDR3 bases are TGTGCCAGCAGCTCCTGGACAGGGTTGGAGACCCAGTACTTC. Its protein is CASSSWTGLETQYF. The chain employs TRBV6-2 or TRBV6-3 and TRBJ2-5; 8 bases fit TRBD1. Germline CDR1 MNHEY, CDR2 SVGEGT. Trimming removed 6 bases from V and 5 bases from J; junction bases left unmatched: 8. The CDR3 covers 14 residues.

The chain joins TRBV3-1 (or the pseudogene TRBV3-2) to TRBJ1-5; TRBD1 matches 9 bases. The V and J ends lost 1 base and 7 bases, in that order; junction bases with no gene match: 8. Germline V gene lookup returns CDR1 LGHDT and CDR2 YNNKEL (reference sequence). CDR3 length: 16 amino acids. CDR3 coding DNA: TGTGCCAGCAGCCAAGGGGGGACAGGGCGAGGGCAGCCCCAGCATTTT. This translates into CASSQGGTGRGQPQHF.

This chain joins TRBV5-1 and TRBJ1-1; 8 positions match TRBD1. CDR1 SGHRS and CDR2 YFSETQ come from the germline V gene. V was clipped by 0 bases and J by 9 bases; unmatched bases: 1. The CDR3 length is 12 residues. Here the CDR3 DNA reads TGCGCCAGCAGCTTGGGCAGGGGGCAAGCTTTCTTT. It encodes CASSLGRGQAFF.

This chain uses TRBV6-1 with TRBJ1-5; TRBD1 matches 9 bases. This CDR3 contains 14 residues. V gave up 3 bases and J gave up 6 bases; unmatched junction bases: 3. Per germline, CDR1 MNHNS and CDR2 SASEGT. The CDR3 here is CASSETGGGQPQHF. DNA of the CDR3: TGTGCCAGCAGTGAGACAGGGGGGGGTCAGCCCCAGCATTTT.

The V and J genes are TRBV5-1 and TRBJ2-7; D ambiguous. Germline CDR1 and CDR2: SGHRS and YFSETQ. The CDR3 is 14 residues long. Trimming took off 1 base at V and 6 bases at J, with 14 bases between the two ends. The CDR3 sequence: CASSLLVENSEQYF. CDR3 coding DNA: TGCGCCAGCAGCTTGTTAGTTGAAAACAGCGAGCAGTACTTC.

The chain uses TRBV19 and TRBJ2-2, with 9 bases matching TRBD1. The CDR3 is 15 residues long. CDR1 is LNHDA and CDR2 is SQIVND in the germline V gene (reference sequence). Trimming cost V 4 bases and J 5 bases; bases outside gene matches: 5. The CDR3 DNA follows: TGTGCCAGTAGTAGACAGGGGGATTTAACCGGGGAGCTGTTTTTT. This sequence encodes CASSRQGDLTGELFF. Combining the CDR3 with reference TRBV19 and TRBJ2-2 gives the whole variable domain DGGITQSPKYLFRKEGQNVTLSCEQNLNHDAMYWYRQDPGQGLRLIYYSQIVNDFQKGDIAEGYSVSREKKESFPLTVTSAQKNPTAFYLCASSRQGDLTGELFFGEGSRLTVL.

The V gene is TRBV7-8, the J gene TRBJ1-3; 8 bases line up with TRBD1. After removal of 1 base from V and 3 bases from J, the junction contained 5 bases not matched to a gene. The germline V gene has CDR1 SGHVS and CDR2 FQNEAQ. The CDR3 loop spans 16 amino acids. The CDR3: CASSLGTGTRGNTIYF. The CDR3 DNA reads TGTGCCAGCAGCTTAGGGACAGGGACTCGTGGAAACACCATATATTTT.

V is TRBV5-1 and J is TRBJ2-1, with D perhaps matching TRBD2 (7 bases). The V end was cut by 4 bases, the J end by 10 bases, with 9 bases between. Germline V gene lookup returns CDR1 SGHRS and CDR2 YFSETQ. CDR3 length: 11 residues. The CDR3 DNA is TGCGCCAGCAGCCCGGGGGGCGAGCAGTTCTTC. It translates to CASSPGGEQFF.

The V gene is TRBV5-6, the J gene TRBJ2-7, with D possibly TRBD2 on 5 matching bases. Germline V gene data show CDR1 as SGHDT and CDR2 as YYEEEE. This CDR3 is built from 15 residues. Trimming cost V 1 base and J 3 bases, with 14 bases left between them. The CDR3 protein is CASSLPGNGVYEQYF. CDR3 coding DNA: TGTGCCAGCAGCTTGCCCGGGAACGGAGTCTACGAGCAGTACTTC.

The chain employs TRBV5-1 and TRBJ1-2; 10 bases align to TRBD1. The V gene end was trimmed by 4 bases and the J gene end by 6 bases; junction bases not matched to a gene: 15. The CDR3 spans 17 residues. Germline CDR1 is SGHRS and CDR2 is YFSETQ. CDR3: CASSPIPGTGDRNGYTF. CDR3 nucleotides: TGCGCCAGCAGCCCCATTCCCGGGACAGGGGATCGTAATGGCTACACCTTC. The full variable domain, its missing parts supplied by reference TRBV5-1 and TRBJ1-2, is KAGVTQTPRYLIKTRGQQVTLSCSPISGHRSVSWYQQTPGQGLQFLFEYFSETQRNKGNFPGRFSGRQFSNSRSEMNVSTLELGDSALYLCASSPIPGTGDRNGYTFGSGTRLTVV.

This clone has only one observation. This chain uses TRBV6-1 with TRBJ2-3; D gene unclear. V lost 2 bases to trimming and J lost 8 bases, with 14 bases between them. The CDR3 has 14 amino acids. Germline assignment: CDR1 MNHNS and CDR2 SASEGT. The CDR3, as DNA: TGTGCCAGCAGTGAAAACTCAGGCCCAGGTACGCAGTATTTT. Translating it yields CASSENSGPGTQYF.

The rearrangement links TRBV2 to TRBJ1-6; the D gene is possibly TRBD1 (5 bases). V lost 4 bases and J lost 12, with 19 bases in between. CDR1 SNHLY and CDR2 FYNNEI come from the germline V gene. The CDR3 consists of 15 residues. The CDR3 sequence is CASSGVLGAIGPLHF. The CDR3 DNA sequence: TGTGCCAGCAGTGGGGTCCTTGGGGCTATTGGACCCCTCCACTTT.

V and J are TRBV6-2 or TRBV6-3 and TRBJ1-5; the D is unclear. The CDR3 sequence is 16 residues long. Per the germline V gene, CDR1 is MNHEY and CDR2 is SVGEGT. V lost 6 bases and J lost 3, with 18 bases in between. The CDR3 DNA reads as TGTGCCAGCAGCCGCGGACTCCGCGGGGACAATCAGCCCCAGCATTTT. This gives the protein CASSRGLRGDNQPQHF.